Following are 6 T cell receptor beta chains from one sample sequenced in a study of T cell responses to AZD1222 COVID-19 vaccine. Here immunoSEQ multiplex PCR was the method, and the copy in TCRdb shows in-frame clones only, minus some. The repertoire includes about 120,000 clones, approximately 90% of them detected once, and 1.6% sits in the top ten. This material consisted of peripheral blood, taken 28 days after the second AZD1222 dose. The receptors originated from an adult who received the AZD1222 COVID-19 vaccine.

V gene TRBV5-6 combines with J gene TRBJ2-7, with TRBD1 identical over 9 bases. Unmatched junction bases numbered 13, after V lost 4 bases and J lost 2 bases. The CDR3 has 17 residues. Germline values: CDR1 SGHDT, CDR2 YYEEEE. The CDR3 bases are TGTGCCAGCAGCACCCTCCATCCGGGACAGGGAACCTACGAGCAGTACTTC. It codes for CASSTLHPGQGTYEQYF.

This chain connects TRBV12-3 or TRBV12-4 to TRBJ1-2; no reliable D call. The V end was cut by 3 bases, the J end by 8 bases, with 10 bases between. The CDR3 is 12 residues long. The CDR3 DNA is TGTGCCAGCAGTTTCGTCCTCGAGGGCTACACCTTC. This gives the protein CASSFVLEGYTF.

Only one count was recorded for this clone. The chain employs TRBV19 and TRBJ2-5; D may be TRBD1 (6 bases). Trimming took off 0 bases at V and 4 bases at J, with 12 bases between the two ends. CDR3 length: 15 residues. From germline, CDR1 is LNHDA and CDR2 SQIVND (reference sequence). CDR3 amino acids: CASSIDPTGRETQYF. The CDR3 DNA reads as TGTGCCAGTAGTATAGATCCGACAGGTCGAGAGACCCAGTACTTC.

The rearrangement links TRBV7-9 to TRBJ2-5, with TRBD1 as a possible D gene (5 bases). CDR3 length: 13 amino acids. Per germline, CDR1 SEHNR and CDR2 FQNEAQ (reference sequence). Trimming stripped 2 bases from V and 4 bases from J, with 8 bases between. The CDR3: CASSLQGSETQYF. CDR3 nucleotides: TGTGCCAGCAGCTTACAGGGCTCAGAGACCCAGTACTTC.

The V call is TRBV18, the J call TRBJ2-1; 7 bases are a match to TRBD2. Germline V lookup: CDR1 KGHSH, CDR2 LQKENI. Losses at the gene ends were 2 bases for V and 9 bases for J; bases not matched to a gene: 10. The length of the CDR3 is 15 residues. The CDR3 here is CASSPGGLIEVEQFF. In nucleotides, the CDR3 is TGTGCCAGCTCACCAGGGGGACTAATAGAGGTTGAGCAGTTCTTC.

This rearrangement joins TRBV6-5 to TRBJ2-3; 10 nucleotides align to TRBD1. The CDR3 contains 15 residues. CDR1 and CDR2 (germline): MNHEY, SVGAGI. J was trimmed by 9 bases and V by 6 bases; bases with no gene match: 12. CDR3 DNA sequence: TGTGCCAGCAGCCAGACAGGGGGCAGGACGGGGACGCAGTATTTT. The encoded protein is CASSQTGGRTGTQYF.